The clone carrying this T cell receptor (beta chain) was counted ten times or more. The data were taken from a study of T cells in Graves' hyperthyroidism and ophthalmopathy. RNA transcripts yielded amplified TCR beta CDR3 regions. Researchers ran a first-round RT-PCR on the TCR CDR3 using the HTBI primer set. TCRdb passed the multiplex PCR reads through MiXCR, listing each CDR3 protein once. This sample yields about 740,000 distinct CDR3 sequences, of which 14% are seen a single time; 10% belongs to the top ten. The material sequenced was blood. The TCR sequence derives from a woman aged 18-35 years with Graves' hyperthyroidism.

CDR3 loop: CSASLLDSAFLPVGQPQHF. The CDR3 coding sequence is TGCAGTGCTAGTCTGCTGGACAGTGCTTTCCTCCCGGTGGGTCAGCCCCAGCATTTT. The chain has TRBV20-1 and TRBJ1-5, with TRBD1 as a possible D gene (6 bases). This CDR3 comprises 19 residues. V was trimmed by 3 bases and J by 6 bases, leaving 30 bases between them. Germline V gives CDR1 DFQATT, CDR2 SNEGSKA (reference sequence).